The 6 T cell receptor beta chains presented below share a single source sample, sequenced in a study of control samples from healthy donors and cancer patients. Libraries were prepared by immunoSEQ multiplex PCR; TCRdb keeps only in-frame clonotypes and omits some of them. This table holds some 200,000 clones, roughly 93% found once. What was sequenced was blood. The receptor source for this set is a man aged 18 to 35 in good health.

The table lists this clone with a count of one. This sequence joins TRBV12-3 or TRBV12-4 and TRBJ2-7; the D is unclear. Trimming cost V 3 bases and J 6 bases, with 12 bases left between them. This CDR3 spans 13 amino acids. The CDR3 coding sequence is TGTGCCAGCAGTTTCGGTCTTCCCCGCGAGCAGTACTTC. It specifies CASSFGLPREQYF.

The gene calls are TRBV28 and TRBJ2-2, with 8 bases fitting TRBD2. The CDR3 runs to 16 residues. The V segment lost 3 bases and the J segment 7 bases; nucleotides outside the gene matches: 10. Looked up from germline, CDR1 is MDHEN and CDR2 is SYDVKM. The DNA of the CDR3 is TGTGCCAGCAGTTTCATCGGCGGGGGGCGCGGCGGGGAGCTGTTTTTT. Protein product: CASSFIGGGRGGELFF.

This chain's CDR3 is CASSSLDRAEAFF. In nucleotides, the CDR3 is TGTGCCAGCAGCTCCTTAGACAGGGCTGAAGCTTTCTTT. V usage is TRBV13 and J usage is TRBJ1-1; 7 bases match TRBD1. Per the germline V gene, CDR1 is PRHDT and CDR2 is FYEKMQ (reference sequence). Trimming removed 4 bases from V and 6 bases from J; junction bases left unmatched: 5. The CDR3 extends over 13 amino acids.

The rearrangement uses TRBV28 and TRBJ1-2, with D unclear. Germline CDR1 and CDR2: MDHEN and SYDVKM. The germline V and J ends were trimmed by 3 bases and 4 bases, with 9 bases remaining between them. CDR3 length: 13 amino acids. The CDR3 loop is CASSLGVPYGYTF. CDR3 DNA: TGTGCCAGCAGTTTGGGAGTCCCCTATGGCTACACCTTC.

V is TRBV18 and J is TRBJ1-5; no clear D. CDR1 is KGHSH, CDR2 LQKENI, per germline. This CDR3 spans 13 amino acids. V was shortened by 2 bases and J by 6 bases, with 8 bases between the two germline ends. The CDR3 reads CASSPGEIQPQHF. As DNA, the CDR3 is TGTGCCAGCTCACCAGGGGAGATTCAGCCCCAGCATTTT.

The V call is TRBV5-4, the J call TRBJ1-2; D gene unclear. This CDR3 region has 14 residues. The germline V gene has CDR1 SGHNT and CDR2 YYREEE (reference sequence). With 2 bases removed from V and 2 bases from J, the gap between germline ends came to 10 bases. Here the CDR3 DNA reads TGTGCCAGCAGCTTAACGACTTCAAACTATGGCTACACCTTC. Its translation is CASSLTTSNYGYTF.